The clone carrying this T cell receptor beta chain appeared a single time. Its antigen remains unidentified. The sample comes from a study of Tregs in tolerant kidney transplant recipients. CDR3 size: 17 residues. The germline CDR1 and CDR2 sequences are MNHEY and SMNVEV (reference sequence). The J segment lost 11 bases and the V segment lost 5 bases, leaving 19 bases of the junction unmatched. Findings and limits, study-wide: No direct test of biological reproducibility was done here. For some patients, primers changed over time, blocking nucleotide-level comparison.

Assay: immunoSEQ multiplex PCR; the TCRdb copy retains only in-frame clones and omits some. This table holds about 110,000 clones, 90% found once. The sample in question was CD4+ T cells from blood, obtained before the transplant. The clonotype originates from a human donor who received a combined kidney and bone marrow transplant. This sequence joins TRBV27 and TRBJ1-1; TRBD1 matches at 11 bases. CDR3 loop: CASSITVGGQGAGEAFF. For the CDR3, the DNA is TGTGCCAGCAGTATAACGGTCGGCGGACAGGGGGCCGGGGAGGCTTTCTTT.